Below, 30 T cell receptor beta chains from the same sample are listed, as sequenced in a study of T cells in localized non-small cell lung cancer. Profiled with immunoSEQ multiplex PCR; TCRdb holds only in-frame clones, not every one. The sample yields fewer than 3,500 clones, approximately 25% seen once. Sequenced material: lung tumor tissue, taken before any cancer treatment. The receptors come from a man aged 35 to 69 with stage I lung adenocarcinoma.

This clone is large by share. The chain joins TRBV30 to TRBJ1-1; TRBD1 aligns across 7 bases. The CDR3 covers 13 residues. From germline, CDR1 is GTSNPN and CDR2 SVGIG (reference sequence). The V and J ends lost 3 bases and 5 bases, in that order; junction bases with no gene match: 6. CDR3 sequence (DNA): TGTGCCTGGAGCACAGGGGTTGAAACTGAAGCTTTCTTT. Translating it yields CAWSTGVETEAFF. Based on the CDR3 plus reference TRBV30 and TRBJ1-1, the full variable domain is SQTIHQWPATLVQPVGSPLSLECTVEGTSNPNLYWYRQAAGRGLQLLFYSVGIGQISSEVPQNLSASRPQDRQFILSSKKLLLSDSGFYLCAWSTGVETEAFFGQGTRLTVV.

This clone was recorded a few times. The rearrangement joins TRBV6-8 to TRBJ2-6; D not certain. CDR3 length: 17 amino acids. Germline CDR1 reads MNHGY; CDR2 reads SAAAGT. The V end was cut by 0 bases, the J end by 0 bases, with 9 bases between. The CDR3 coding sequence is TGTGCCAGCAGTTACTCTGGCAGCCACTCTGGGGCCAACGTCCTGACTTTC. Its translation: CASSYSGSHSGANVLTF.

The gene calls are TRBV5-1 and TRBJ2-2; perhaps TRBD2 as D (6 bases). Germline V gene data show CDR1 as SGHRS and CDR2 as YFSETQ. Trimming removed 5 bases at V and 1 base at J, with 12 bases between. The length of the CDR3 is 15 residues. The CDR3 DNA reads as TGCGCCAGCAGGGCTGGAGGGGTGAACACCGGGGAGCTGTTTTTT. Protein sequence: CASRAGGVNTGELFF. Variable domain in full (rest from reference TRBV5-1 and TRBJ2-2): KAGVTQTPRYLIKTRGQQVTLSCSPISGHRSVSWYQQTPGQGLQFLFEYFSETQRNKGNFPGRFSGRQFSNSRSEMNVSTLELGDSALYLCASRAGGVNTGELFFGEGSRLTVL.

By share, this clone counts as medium-sized. The J gene is TRBJ1-2, the V gene TRBV6-8, with TRBD1 matching 9 bases. The CDR3 covers 16 residues. J lost 2 bases, V lost 4 bases, and 8 bases had no gene match. Germline CDR1 reads MNHGY; CDR2 reads SAAAGT. In DNA form, the CDR3 reads TGTGCCAGCAGTTTTGCGGGACAGGGTTCGAACTATGGCTACACCTTC. This sequence encodes CASSFAGQGSNYGYTF.

This clone was observed a handful of times. V and J are TRBV19 and TRBJ1-5; perhaps TRBD1 as D (5 bases). The germline CDR1 and CDR2 sequences are LNHDA and SQIVND (reference sequence). The CDR3 has 15 amino acids. The V end was cut by 9 bases, the J end by 3 bases, with 18 bases between. The CDR3 loop is CASRDGTLNNQPQHF. For the CDR3, the DNA is TGTGCCAGCCGAGATGGGACCCTTAACAATCAGCCCCAGCATTTT.

This rearrangement joins TRBV29-1 to TRBJ1-2; D not certain. V lost 0 bases and J lost 5, with 13 bases in between. The germline gives CDR1 SQVTM, CDR2 ANQGSEA. CDR3 length: 14 residues. In DNA form, the CDR3 reads TGCAGCGTTGAAGATCCTAAGGATTCTTATGGCTACACCTTC. Its protein product is CSVEDPKDSYGYTF.

This clone occurred many times. The V and J genes are TRBV11-3 and TRBJ2-5; 7 positions agree with TRBD2. Germline trimming cut 5 bases from V and 4 bases from J; bases unmatched to any gene: 7. Germline lookup yields CDR1 SGHNT and CDR2 YENEEA. The CDR3 totals 14 residues. CDR3 residues: CASSPRGEAETQYF. In DNA form, the CDR3 reads TGTGCCAGCAGCCCACGGGGGGAGGCAGAGACCCAGTACTTC.

This clone occurred a few times. The chain recombines TRBV6-8 with TRBJ1-5; the match to TRBD1 covers 9 bases. This CDR3 has 14 residues. The germline V gene encodes CDR1 MNHGY and CDR2 SAAAGT. The V and J ends lost 4 bases and 7 bases, in that order; junction bases with no gene match: 5. In nucleotides, the CDR3 is TGTGCCAGCAGTTCACAGGGGGCAGGCCAGCCCCAGCATTTT. This codes for CASSSQGAGQPQHF.

This clone was counted a few times. This rearrangement joins TRBV12-5 to TRBJ2-5; 10 nucleotides line up with TRBD2. The J segment lost 7 bases and the V segment lost 6 bases, leaving 8 bases of the junction unmatched. The CDR3 contains 14 residues. The V gene's germline CDR1 is LGHNT and CDR2 FRNRAP. The CDR3 region is CASGPAGGLGTQYF. CDR3 nucleotides: TGTGCTAGTGGGCCAGCGGGGGGGTTGGGGACCCAGTACTTC.

In this sample, this clone turned up a few times. The V and J genes are TRBV6-8 and TRBJ2-4; D unclear. The CDR3 totals 14 residues. The germline gives CDR1 MNHGY, CDR2 SAAAGT. Trimming took off 6 bases at V and 10 bases at J, with 19 bases between the two ends. The CDR3, as DNA: TGTGCCAGCAGCCGGGCGGAAGGCCTCGCGATTCAGTACTTC. It is translated as CASSRAEGLAIQYF.

This clone has more than one count but fewer than ten. The CDR3, as DNA: TGTGCCAGCAGCTTAGGGCTAGCGGGAAGTGAGCAGTTCTTC. Its translation is CASSLGLAGSEQFF. The V and J genes are TRBV7-1 and TRBJ2-1; 9 bases align to TRBD2. Being an ORF, TRBV7-1 has a function that is uncertain. Trimming removed 4 bases from V and 9 bases from J; junction bases left unmatched: 7. The CDR3 covers 14 residues.

This clone was observed a handful of times. V is TRBV9 and J is TRBJ1-5, with D possibly matching TRBD1 (5 bases). CDR1 and CDR2 (germline): SGDLS, YYNGEE. The CDR3 totals 15 residues. V was clipped by 5 bases and J by 7 bases, with 19 bases between them. The CDR3 DNA reads as TGTGCCAGCAGTGAACAGTTTGCGGGGGACCAGCCCCAGCATTTT. Its protein is CASSEQFAGDQPQHF.

This rearrangement joins TRBV19 to TRBJ1-5; perhaps TRBD1 as D (6 bases). V was cut by 4 bases and J by 0 bases, with 16 bases left in between. Per the germline V gene, CDR1 is LNHDA and CDR2 is SQIVND (reference sequence). The CDR3 extends over 17 amino acids. This chain's CDR3 is CASSTSSDRLSNQPQHF. For the CDR3, the DNA is TGTGCCAGTAGTACCTCCTCCGACAGGCTTAGCAATCAGCCCCAGCATTTT.

V gene TRBV30 combines with J gene TRBJ2-3, with TRBD2 matching 10 bases. V shed 3 bases and J 2 bases; nucleotides not matched to a gene: 5. Germline assignment: CDR1 GTSNPN and CDR2 SVGIG (reference sequence). The CDR3 has 15 amino acids. The CDR3 reads CAWRKLAGFTDTQYF. The CDR3 nucleotides read TGTGCCTGGAGGAAACTAGCGGGGTTCACAGATACGCAGTATTTT.

This clone has more than one count but fewer than ten. The chain is built from TRBV28 and TRBJ2-7; D assignment may be TRBD1 or TRBD2 (6 bases each). This CDR3 region has 14 residues. Germline CDR1 MDHEN, CDR2 SYDVKM. V gave up 3 bases and J gave up 2 bases, with 11 bases separating them. The CDR3 is CASSFSGAPYEQYV. CDR3 DNA sequence: TGTGCCAGCAGTTTTTCGGGGGCCCCCTACGAGCAGTACGTC.

The gene calls are TRBV30 and TRBJ1-4; no firm D call. The germline V and J ends were trimmed by 4 bases and 5 bases, with 8 bases remaining between them. This CDR3 is built from 12 residues. Germline values: CDR1 GTSNPN, CDR2 SVGIG (reference sequence). For the CDR3, the DNA is TGTGCCTGGAACGCAGGCAATGAAAAACTGTTTTTT. It codes for CAWNAGNEKLFF.

This chain links TRBV11-3 with TRBJ2-2; 9 positions agree with TRBD2. Per germline, CDR1 SGHNT and CDR2 YENEEA. This CDR3 has 16 amino acids. V gave up 6 bases and J gave up 1 base; unmatched junction bases: 6. The CDR3 protein is CASSQQAGGNTGELFF. Written as DNA, the CDR3 is TGTGCCAGCAGTCAGCAAGCGGGAGGGAACACCGGGGAGCTGTTTTTT.

This clone was observed a few times. The CDR3 sequence: CASSMALGFSEAFF. As DNA, the CDR3 is TGTGCCAGCAGCATGGCCTTAGGGTTCTCTGAAGCTTTCTTT. J is TRBJ1-1 and V is TRBV6-8; no definite D call. Germline V gene data show CDR1 as MNHGY and CDR2 as SAAAGT. The CDR3 runs to 14 residues. Trimming cost V 6 bases and J 6 bases, with 17 bases left between them.

This clone is large in the sample. The rearrangement joins TRBV9 to TRBJ2-5; D is possibly TRBD1 or TRBD2 (7 bases each). The CDR3 spans 14 residues. Germline CDR1 and CDR2: SGDLS and YYNGEE. The V gene lost 3 bases and the J gene lost 4 bases, with 13 bases spanning the gap. The CDR3 DNA reads TGTGCCAGCAGCGCCTCAGGGGGGGCAGAGACCCAGTACTTC. Translated: CASSASGGAETQYF.

This clone is deemed hyperexpanded (1% or more). V gene TRBV30 combines with J gene TRBJ2-7; D ambiguous. Trimming shortened V by 0 bases and J by 2 bases, and 8 bases separated the two germline ends. The CDR3 spans 13 residues. CDR1 is GTSNPN, CDR2 SVGIG, per germline (reference sequence). CDR3 DNA: TGTGCCTGGAGTGTAGTGTCCACCTACGAGCAGTACTTC. It encodes CAWSVVSTYEQYF.

In its sample, this clone was seen a few times. The chain carries TRBV11-3 and TRBJ1-2, with TRBD1 identical over 8 bases. The CDR3 has 15 residues. CDR1 and CDR2 (germline): SGHNT, YENEEA. V was pared by 5 bases and J by 4 bases, with 9 bases of the junction left unmatched. The CDR3 is CASSTYRTGRYGYTF. CDR3 bases: TGTGCCAGCAGCACATACCGGACAGGGCGCTATGGCTACACCTTC.

The chain has TRBV6-8 and TRBJ2-7; tentative D call: TRBD1 (6 bases). Germline loops: CDR1 MNHGY, CDR2 SAAAGT. Trimming cost V 6 bases and J 2 bases, with 17 bases left between them. The CDR3 contains 15 residues. As DNA, the CDR3 is TGTGCCAGCAGAGTTGGACAGCCGTTTACCTACGAGCAGTACTTC. Translated: CASRVGQPFTYEQYF.

The chain is built from TRBV14 and TRBJ2-3; 8 bases match TRBD2. The J segment lost 5 bases and the V segment lost 6 bases, leaving 13 bases of the junction unmatched. CDR3 length equals 16 residues. Germline loops: CDR1 SGHDN, CDR2 FVKESK. This CDR3 is CASSWYAAGLGDTQYF. The CDR3 region has the DNA TGTGCCAGCAGTTGGTATGCGGCGGGACTAGGAGATACGCAGTATTTT. The variable domain in full, with the rest retrieved from reference TRBV14 and TRBJ2-3, is EAGVTQFPSHSVIEKGQTVTLRCDPISGHDNLYWYRRVMGKEIKFLLHFVKESKQDESGMPNNRFLAERTGGTYSTLKVQPAELEDSGVYFCASSWYAAGLGDTQYFGPGTRLTVL.

This clone has just a few counts. The genes are TRBV11-3 and TRBJ1-3; D is uncertain. Germline V gene data show CDR1 as SGHNT and CDR2 as YENEEA. This CDR3 region has 15 residues. The V and J ends lost 3 bases and 2 bases respectively, with 11 bases between them. The CDR3 coding sequence is TGTGCCAGCAGCTTGGCCAGTTACCCTGGAAACACCATATATTTT. This gives the protein CASSLASYPGNTIYF.

V is TRBV12-5 and J is TRBJ2-2; TRBD1 aligns across 7 bases. Germline V gives CDR1 LGHNT, CDR2 FRNRAP. The CDR3 is 15 amino acids. The CDR3 region is CASKSGGLNTGELFF. The CDR3 DNA reads TGTGCCAGCAAGTCAGGGGGTCTGAACACCGGGGAGCTGTTTTTT.

This clone is large. The CDR3 here is CASSPGQGFMGNTIYF. CDR3 DNA sequence: TGTGCCAGCTCACCGGGACAGGGATTCATGGGAAACACCATATATTTT. The rearrangement joins TRBV18 to TRBJ1-3, with 9 nucleotides matching TRBD1. The germline CDR1 and CDR2 sequences are KGHSH and LQKENI. V was clipped by 3 bases and J by 4 bases; unmatched bases: 7. This CDR3 comprises 16 residues.

This clone is categorized as medium-sized. The chain recombines TRBV9 with TRBJ2-1, with TRBD2 identical over 11 bases. V gave up 4 bases and J gave up 8 bases; unmatched junction bases: 5. This CDR3 spans 14 amino acids. CDR1 and CDR2 from the germline V gene are SGDLS and YYNGEE. The CDR3 DNA is TGTGCCAGCAGCCTAGCGGGAGGTAGGGATGAGCAGTTCTTC. Encoded protein: CASSLAGGRDEQFF.

The chain carries TRBV18 and TRBJ1-2; D remains unclear. CDR1 is KGHSH, CDR2 LQKENI, per germline. CDR3 length: 15 amino acids. The ends were cut back, 2 bases at V and 8 bases at J, with 18 bases in the middle. The CDR3 region is CASSPEGSTQVGYTF. The CDR3 nucleotides are TGTGCCAGCTCACCAGAGGGCTCAACCCAGGTGGGCTACACCTTC. Looking up the rest from reference TRBV18 and TRBJ1-2 gives the full variable domain: NAGVMQNPRHLVRRRGQEARLRCSPMKGHSHVYWYRQLPEEGLKFMVYLQKENIIDESGMPKERFSAEFPKEGPSILRIQQVVRGDSAAYFCASSPEGSTQVGYTFGSGTRLTVV.

In its sample, this clone was seen a few times. The V and J genes are TRBV19 and TRBJ1-4; D not resolved. The CDR3 is 15 amino acids. CDR1 and CDR2 (germline): LNHDA, SQIVND (reference sequence). With 1 base removed from V and 0 bases from J, the gap between germline ends came to 6 bases. The CDR3 region is CASSIGGTTNEKLFF. The CDR3 DNA follows: TGTGCCAGTAGTATAGGAGGGACAACTAATGAAAAACTGTTTTTT.

This chain joins TRBV19 and TRBJ2-5, with D hard to call. Germline CDR1 and CDR2: LNHDA and SQIVND (reference sequence). Trimming cost V 5 bases and J 1 base, with 14 bases left between them. CDR3 length equals 15 residues. CDR3: CASSGVGTTQETQYF. CDR3 coding DNA: TGTGCCAGTAGTGGGGTGGGAACCACCCAAGAGACCCAGTACTTC. The full variable domain, rest sourced from reference TRBV19 and TRBJ2-5, is DGGITQSPKYLFRKEGQNVTLSCEQNLNHDAMYWYRQDPGQGLRLIYYSQIVNDFQKGDIAEGYSVSREKKESFPLTVTSAQKNPTAFYLCASSGVGTTQETQYFGPGTRLLVL.